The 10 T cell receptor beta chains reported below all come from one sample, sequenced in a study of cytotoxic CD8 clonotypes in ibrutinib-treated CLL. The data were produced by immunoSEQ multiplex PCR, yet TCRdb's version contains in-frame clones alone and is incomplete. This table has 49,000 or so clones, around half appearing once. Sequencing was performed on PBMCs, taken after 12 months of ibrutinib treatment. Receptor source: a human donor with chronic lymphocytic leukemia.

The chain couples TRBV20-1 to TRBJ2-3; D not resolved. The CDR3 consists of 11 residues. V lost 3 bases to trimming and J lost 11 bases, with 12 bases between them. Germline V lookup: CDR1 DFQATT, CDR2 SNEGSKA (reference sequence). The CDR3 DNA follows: TGCAGTGCTAGGGACGGCAGAGAGCAGTATTTT. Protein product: CSARDGREQYF.

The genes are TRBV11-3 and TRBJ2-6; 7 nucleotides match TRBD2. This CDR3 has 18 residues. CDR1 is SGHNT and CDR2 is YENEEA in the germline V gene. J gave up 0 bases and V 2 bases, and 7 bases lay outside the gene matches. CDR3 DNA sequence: TGTGCCAGCAGCTTAACGGGAGGACGGACCTCTGGGGCCAACGTCCTGACTTTC. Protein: CASSLTGGRTSGANVLTF.

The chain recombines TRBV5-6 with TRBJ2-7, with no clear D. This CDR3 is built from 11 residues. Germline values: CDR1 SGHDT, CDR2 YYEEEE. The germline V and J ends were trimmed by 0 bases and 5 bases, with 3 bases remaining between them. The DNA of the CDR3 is TGTGCCAGCAGCTTGGATAACGAGCAGTACTTC. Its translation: CASSLDNEQYF.

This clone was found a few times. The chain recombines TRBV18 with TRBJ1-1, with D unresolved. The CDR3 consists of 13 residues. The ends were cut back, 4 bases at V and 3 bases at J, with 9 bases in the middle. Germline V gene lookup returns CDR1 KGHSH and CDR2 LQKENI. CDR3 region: CASSREMHTEAFF. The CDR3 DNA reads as TGTGCCAGCTCACGGGAGATGCACACTGAAGCTTTCTTT.

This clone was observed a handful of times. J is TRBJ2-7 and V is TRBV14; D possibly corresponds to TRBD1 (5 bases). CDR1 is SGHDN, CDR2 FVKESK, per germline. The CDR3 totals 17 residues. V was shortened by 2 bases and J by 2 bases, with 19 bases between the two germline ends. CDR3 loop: CASSQLGHSSQTYEQYF. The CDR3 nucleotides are TGTGCCAGCAGCCAACTCGGACATTCAAGCCAGACCTACGAGCAGTACTTC.

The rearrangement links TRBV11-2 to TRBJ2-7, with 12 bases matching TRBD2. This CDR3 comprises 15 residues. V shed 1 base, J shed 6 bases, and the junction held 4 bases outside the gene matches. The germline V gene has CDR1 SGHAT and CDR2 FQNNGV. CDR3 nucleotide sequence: TGTGCCAGCAGCTTAGCTAGCGGGAGGGCCAGCGAGCAGTACTTC. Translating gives CASSLASGRASEQYF.

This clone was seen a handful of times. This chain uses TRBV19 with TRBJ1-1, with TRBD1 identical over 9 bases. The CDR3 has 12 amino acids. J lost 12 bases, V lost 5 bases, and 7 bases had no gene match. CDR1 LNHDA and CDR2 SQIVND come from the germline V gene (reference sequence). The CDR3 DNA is TGTGCCAGTAGTTCGCGGGACAGGGAAACTTTCTTT. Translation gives CASSSRDRETFF.

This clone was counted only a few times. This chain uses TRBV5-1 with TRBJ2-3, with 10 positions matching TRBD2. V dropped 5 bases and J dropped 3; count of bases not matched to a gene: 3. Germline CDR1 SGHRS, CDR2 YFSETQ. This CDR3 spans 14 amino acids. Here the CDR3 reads CASRLAGETDTQYF. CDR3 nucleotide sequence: TGCGCCAGCAGGCTAGCGGGAGAAACAGATACGCAGTATTTT.

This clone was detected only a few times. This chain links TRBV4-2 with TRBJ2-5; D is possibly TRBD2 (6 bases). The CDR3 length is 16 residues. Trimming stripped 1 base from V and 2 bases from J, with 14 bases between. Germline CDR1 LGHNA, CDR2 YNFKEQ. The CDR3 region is CASSQASNSGQETQYF. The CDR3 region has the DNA TGTGCCAGCAGCCAAGCCTCAAATAGCGGTCAAGAGACCCAGTACTTC.

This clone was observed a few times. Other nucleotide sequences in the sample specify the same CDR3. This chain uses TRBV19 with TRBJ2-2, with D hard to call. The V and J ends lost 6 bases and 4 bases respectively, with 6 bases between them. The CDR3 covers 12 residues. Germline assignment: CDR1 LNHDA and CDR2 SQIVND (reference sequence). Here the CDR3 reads CASSLTTGELFF. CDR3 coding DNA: TGTGCCAGTAGCCTGACCACCGGGGAGCTGTTTTTT.